Listed here is a single T cell receptor (beta chain). These data belong to a study of blood T cell repertoires in COVID-19. Germline loops: CDR1 SQVTM, CDR2 ANQGSEA. The CDR3 has 15 residues. Losses at the gene ends were 2 bases for V and 4 bases for J; bases not matched to a gene: 8. Per the original methods: The assay estimated nucleated cells by amplifying reference gene primers. The protocol was immunoSEQ multiplex PCR, while the TCRdb copy is restricted to in-frame clones and leaves out a portion. V, J and clone size are taken as reported in that table, and D and trimming were inferred from the DNA itself. The table has 130,000 or so clones, 83% seen once; the top ten hold 15% to 20%.

V and J are TRBV29-1 and TRBJ2-1; TRBD1 aligns across 7 bases. This TCR came from a man younger than 45 who had recovered from COVID-19. Sequencing used PBMCs or T cells enriched from blood (not recorded which). CDR3 bases: TGCAGCGTTGAACCCACAGACAGGGCTTACAATGAGCAGTTCTTC. The encoded protein is CSVEPTDRAYNEQFF.